The clone carrying this T cell receptor (beta chain) has just one count. An amount of RNA that ranged from 0.5 to 1 ug was reverse transcribed with random hexamers. One entry per CDR3 protein results from TCRdb running MiXCR on the immunoSEQ multiplex PCR reads. The table lists roughly 120,000 distinct CDR3 sequences, roughly 94% of them singletons. This entry is derived from a study of CD8 T cells in Susac syndrome. The sample consisted of CD4+ T cells from PBMCs. The sequence came from a human donor with multiple sclerosis.

CDR3 loop: CAISADRVGYEQYF. The CDR3 coding sequence is TGTGCCATCAGTGCCGACAGGGTAGGCTACGAGCAGTACTTC. The rearrangement links TRBV10-3 to TRBJ2-7; 7 nucleotides agree with TRBD1. The V segment lost 4 bases and the J segment 3 bases; nucleotides outside the gene matches: 6. Per the germline V gene, CDR1 is ENHRY and CDR2 is SYGVKD. The CDR3 sequence is 14 residues long.